A selection of T cell receptor beta chains follows, all from one sample in a study of T cell responses to AZD1222 COVID-19 vaccine. Data came from immunoSEQ multiplex PCR; TCRdb stores just in-frame clones and leaves some out. The sample lists roughly 120,000 clones; roughly 88% were seen once. The sequenced sample was peripheral blood, obtained on day 0 of AZD1222 vaccination. Source of these receptors: an adult in good health. CDR3s include the opening cysteine and the closing phenylalanine or tryptophan. The D gene is left open where the match is weak. Clone size is shown for a subset of rows, as once, few, many or a class of expanded clone.

>13|.|TRBV7-9|TRBJ1-1|.
CASSFTVNTEAFF
TGTGCCAGCAGCTTCACAGTAAACACTGAAGCTTTCTTT
>13|.|TRBV29-1|TRBJ1-5|.
CSVGQNSNQPQHF
TGCAGCGTTGGACAGAATAGCAATCAGCCCCAGCATTTT
>13|once|TRBV2|TRBJ1-2|.
CASRWTAFYGYTF
TGTGCCAGCAGGTGGACAGCCTTTTATGGCTACACCTTC
>15|.|TRBV24-1|TRBJ2-5|.
CATSALGKGGETQYF
TGTGCCACCAGTGCATTAGGAAAGGGTGGAGAGACCCAGTACTTC
>12|.|TRBV27|TRBJ2-7|.
CASKDWGYEQYF
TGTGCCAGCAAGGATTGGGGATACGAGCAGTACTTC
>14|.|TRBV3-1/TRBV3-2|TRBJ2-7|.
CASSQTTAESEQYF
TGTGCCAGCAGCCAGACGACAGCTGAGTCCGAGCAGTACTTC
>20|.|TRBV19|TRBJ2-3|.
CASSDWAGTEDLASTDTQYF
TGTGCCAGTAGTGATTGGGCGGGGACAGAAGACCTTGCTAGCACAGATACGCAGTATTTT
>16|.|TRBV18|TRBJ1-5|TRBD1
CASSPAGTGTNQPQHF
TGTGCCAGCTCACCAGCCGGGACAGGGACGAATCAGCCCCAGCATTTT
>11|.|TRBV29-1|TRBJ2-1|.
CSVLSYNEQFF
TGCAGCGTTCTCAGCTACAATGAGCAGTTCTTC
>14|.|TRBV13|TRBJ2-7|.
CASSPSGGGYEQYF
TGTGCCAGCAGCCCGAGTGGGGGCGGCTACGAGCAGTACTTC
>14|.|TRBV15|TRBJ1-4|.
CATSMTSPPRKLFF
TGTGCCACCAGCATGACCTCACCCCCGAGGAAACTGTTTTTT
>11|.|TRBV20-1|TRBJ2-1|.
CSGVGDNEQFF
TGCAGTGGAGTGGGAGACAATGAGCAGTTCTTC
>13|once|TRBV7-8|TRBJ1-4|.
CASSPGGGEKLFF
TGTGCCAGCAGCCCCGGGGGTGGGGAAAAACTGTTTTTT
>15|.|TRBV6-1|TRBJ1-1|.
CASSEQGRLDTEAFF
TGTGCCAGCAGTGAACAGGGGCGCCTCGACACTGAAGCTTTCTTT
>14|few|TRBV4-3|TRBJ2-2|.
CASSRSGLAGELFF
TGCGCCAGTAGCCGCTCGGGGTTGGCCGGGGAGCTGTTTTTT
>15|.|TRBV28|TRBJ1-2|.
CASEGLRHPNYGYTF
TGTGCCAGCGAGGGCCTCAGGCATCCTAACTATGGCTACACCTTC
>16|.|TRBV28|TRBJ1-4|.
CASSLMGSTTNEKLFF
TGTGCCAGCAGTTTAATGGGGTCGACAACTAATGAAAAACTGTTTTTT
>15|.|TRBV2|TRBJ1-6|.
CASRGARGDNSPLHF
TGTGCCAGCAGAGGGGCCAGGGGAGATAATTCACCCCTCCACTTT
>16|.|TRBV24-1|TRBJ2-7|TRBD1
CATSAAGTGDSYEQYF
TGTGCCACCAGCGCCGCCGGGACAGGGGACTCCTACGAGCAGTACTTC
>12|.|TRBV29-1|TRBJ2-5|TRBD1
CSVRQGIETQYF
TGCAGCGTTCGACAGGGAATAGAGACCCAGTACTTC
>14|.|TRBV3-1/TRBV3-2|TRBJ2-1|.
CASSRGSRGDEQFF
TGTGCCAGCAGCCGAGGCTCGAGAGGCGATGAGCAGTTCTTC
>15|.|TRBV19|TRBJ2-7|TRBD2
CASSPSGGGSYEQYF
TGTGCCAGTAGCCCCAGCGGGGGAGGCTCCTACGAGCAGTACTTC
>13|.|TRBV28|TRBJ1-6|.
CASSFGLSSPLHF
TGTGCCAGCAGTTTTGGCCTCAGTTCACCCCTCCACTTT
>15|.|TRBV19|TRBJ2-7|TRBD1
CASSTSGTGLGEQYF
TGTGCCAGTAGCACCTCCGGGACAGGACTCGGAGAGCAGTACTTC
>17|few|TRBV19|TRBJ2-5|.
CASSIRRRAGDQETQYF
TGTGCCAGTAGTATAAGGAGGAGGGCAGGCGACCAGGAGACCCAGTACTTC
>16|.|TRBV4-1|TRBJ2-1|TRBD1
CASSREWDRGFNEQFF
TGCGCCAGCAGCCGAGAGTGGGACAGGGGGTTCAATGAGCAGTTCTTC
>14|.|TRBV4-2|TRBJ1-4|TRBD1
CASSQTGVGEKLFF
TGTGCCAGCAGCCAAACAGGGGTGGGGGAAAAACTGTTTTTT
>15|.|TRBV9|TRBJ1-3|.
CASSVAPGLSDTIYF
TGTGCCAGCAGCGTAGCCCCGGGTTTATCGGACACCATATATTTT
>15|.|TRBV12-5|TRBJ2-2|TRBD2
CASGWGLTNTGELFF
TGTGCTAGTGGGTGGGGACTAACGAACACCGGGGAGCTGTTTTTT
>11|.|TRBV20-1|TRBJ2-1|.
CSVHLGTGQFF
TGCAGTGTCCACCTGGGAACGGGGCAGTTCTTC
>13|.|TRBV27|TRBJ1-2|.
CASSYREGNGYTF
TGTGCCAGCAGTTACAGGGAGGGGAATGGCTACACCTTC
>14|.|TRBV6-2/TRBV6-3|TRBJ1-5|.
CASSSPRSNQPQHF
TGTGCCAGCAGTTCACCAAGGAGCAATCAGCCCCAGCATTTT
>12|.|TRBV20-1|TRBJ1-4|.
CSASGFEEKLFF
TGCAGTGCTAGTGGGTTTGAGGAAAAACTGTTTTTT
>16|few|TRBV13|TRBJ1-3|.
CASSSRRSSSGNTIYF
TGTGCCAGCAGCTCCCGGCGGAGCTCCTCTGGAAACACCATATATTTT
>12|few|TRBV7-9|TRBJ1-2|.
CASSFNREGYTF
TGTGCCAGCAGCTTTAACAGGGAAGGCTACACCTTC
>13|.|TRBV12-3/TRBV12-4|TRBJ2-7|.
CASSGPRAYEQYF
TGTGCCAGCAGTGGGCCTAGGGCATACGAGCAGTACTTC
>12|.|TRBV6-5|TRBJ1-5|.
CATSTRNQPQHF
TGTGCCACCTCCACCCGGAATCAGCCCCAGCATTTT
>12|.|TRBV18|TRBJ2-3|.
CASSPFGDTQYF
TGTGCCAGCTCACCATTTGGAGATACGCAGTATTTT
>16|.|TRBV30|TRBJ1-1|TRBD1
CAWGDRERSVVTEAFF
TGTGCCTGGGGGGACAGGGAGAGGTCGGTAGTCACTGAAGCTTTCTTT
>14|.|TRBV5-1|TRBJ1-1|.
CASSLGARATEAFF
TGCGCCAGCAGCTTGGGGGCCAGAGCCACTGAAGCTTTCTTT
>16|.|TRBV19|TRBJ2-2|TRBD2
CASSIPTSGGSGELFF
TGTGCCAGTAGTATTCCCACTAGCGGGGGGTCGGGGGAGCTGTTTTTT
>18|.|TRBV7-9|TRBJ2-3|TRBD1
CASSLGQGTTSSTDTQYF
TGTGCCAGCAGTCTAGGACAGGGCACAACCTCTAGCACAGATACGCAGTATTTT
>13|.|TRBV7-9|TRBJ1-5|.
CASSFRDTASKHF
TGTGCCAGCAGCTTCCGGGACACAGCTTCTAAACATTTT
>15|.|TRBV27|TRBJ1-5|.
CASRPRQLSNQPQHF
TGTGCCAGCAGACCCCGACAACTTAGCAATCAGCCCCAGCATTTT
>18|.|TRBV13|TRBJ2-7|TRBD2
CASSPGGLAGPSSYEQYF
TGTGCCAGCAGCCCAGGAGGACTAGCGGGGCCGAGCTCCTACGAGCAGTACTTC
>13|.|TRBV30|TRBJ2-7|TRBD1
CAWATGVGYEQYF
TGTGCCTGGGCGACAGGGGTGGGCTACGAGCAGTACTTC
>15|once|TRBV28|TRBJ2-7|.
CASSLGPGAGNEQYF
TGTGCCAGCAGTTTGGGCCCCGGGGCGGGGAACGAGCAGTACTTC
>14|.|TRBV20-1|TRBJ1-2|.
CSASPLRQRAGYTF
TGCAGTGCGAGTCCTCTCAGACAGCGGGCTGGCTACACCTTC
>17|.|TRBV28|TRBJ1-1|.
CASSSRVWGSMNTEAFF
TGTGCCAGCAGTAGCAGGGTGTGGGGGTCTATGAACACTGAAGCTTTCTTT
>15|.|TRBV4-1|TRBJ2-7|TRBD2
CASSQSGLDTYEQYF
TGCGCCAGCAGCCAATCGGGACTAGATACGTACGAGCAGTACTTC
>15|.|TRBV4-3|TRBJ1-6|.
CASSQAAQVYSPLHF
TGCGCCAGCAGCCAAGCGGCACAGGTGTATTCACCCCTCCACTTT